The clone carrying this TCR beta chain was counted at least ten times. The antigen is not known. CDR1 SGHAT and CDR2 FQNNGV come from the germline V gene. Trimming pared 5 bases from V and 2 bases from J, leaving 13 bases between. The CDR3 spans 14 residues. Unique molecular identifiers (one per individual cDNA molecule) were attached. TCRdb called the 5' RACE reads again in MiXCR, with one record for every CDR3 protein. The sample lists 60,000 or so distinct CDR3 sequences, 12% seen once, with roughly 4.5% in the top ten. These data are taken from a study of early T cells in non-severe SARS-CoV-2 infection. At the level of the study: The authors sequenced bulk RNA from unsorted whole blood, leaving chains unpaired. The study, taken as a whole, reports: A preference for anti-spike CD8 responses marked VDJdb matching, which missed private and CD4 specificities.

The V call is TRBV11-2, the J call TRBJ2-7; a weak D match, TRBD1 (5 bases). The clonotype comes from an adult who was a healthcare worker with PCR-confirmed SARS-CoV-2 infection or an uninfected control (not recorded which). What was sequenced was whole blood. CDR3: CASSARQFTYEQYF. The CDR3, as DNA: TGTGCCAGCAGCGCAAGACAGTTCACCTACGAGCAGTACTTC. Full variable domain (remainder filled in from reference TRBV11-2 and TRBJ2-7): EAGVAQSPRYKIIEKRQSVAFWCNPISGHATLYWYQQILGQGPKLLIQFQNNGVVDDSQLPKDRFSAERLKGVDSTLKIQPAKLEDSAVYLCASSARQFTYEQYFGPGTRLTVT.